This T cell receptor beta chain was documented in a study of CD8+ T cells in alopecia areata. Extracted RNA was reverse transcribed into cDNA, the sequencing template. Some clones are missing from TCRdb's copy, which holds only in-frame ones; the method was immunoSEQ multiplex PCR. Here the sample spans approximately 210,000 clones, over 40% being singletons. At least ten counts were recorded for this clone. Treatment defined: oral pan-JAK inhibitor, 5-10 mg twice daily. The input for sequencing was CD4+ T cells sorted from blood, taken around week 37, from a patient treated with tofacitinib. This TCR came from a human donor with alopecia areata.

The CDR3 sequence: CASSSLATYNEQFF. The CDR3 nucleotides are TGCGCCAGCAGCTCACTAGCGACCTACAATGAGCAGTTCTTC. The rearrangement links TRBV5-1 to TRBJ2-1, with 7 nucleotides matching TRBD2. From germline, CDR1 is SGHRS and CDR2 YFSETQ. V was pared by 3 bases and J by 2 bases, with 2 bases of the junction left unmatched. CDR3 length: 14 amino acids.